The sequence of this T cell receptor beta chain was determined in a study of blood T cells in healthy people across ages. The CDR3 is 19 residues long. The V gene's germline CDR1 is DFQATT and CDR2 SNEGSKA (reference sequence). Primers used in a second PCR of roughly 6 to 12 cycles were a sample-barcoded 5' primer and a J-beta primer mix. Using its own MiXCR run on the 5' RACE reads, TCRdb lists one record per CDR3 protein. The sample yields about a million distinct CDR3 sequences, just over 50% seen once. Study-level points and caveats: No conclusive comparison of naive versus antigen-experienced cells was possible with unsorted PBMCs. The fall in TCR beta diversity per million T cells was roughly linear with age. As naive T cell percentage varied, TCR beta diversity correlated strongly with it.

For this clonotype: Its antigen remains unidentified.

V gene TRBV20-1 combines with J gene TRBJ2-7; 7 bases are shared with TRBD2. The sequenced sample was blood. The TCR originated in a woman in her sixties or seventies in good health. CDR3 in amino acids: CSASRPKWEGGRLSYEQYF. The CDR3 bases are TGCAGCGCCAGCCGTCCCAAATGGGAGGGAGGACGCCTCTCCTACGAGCAGTACTTC.